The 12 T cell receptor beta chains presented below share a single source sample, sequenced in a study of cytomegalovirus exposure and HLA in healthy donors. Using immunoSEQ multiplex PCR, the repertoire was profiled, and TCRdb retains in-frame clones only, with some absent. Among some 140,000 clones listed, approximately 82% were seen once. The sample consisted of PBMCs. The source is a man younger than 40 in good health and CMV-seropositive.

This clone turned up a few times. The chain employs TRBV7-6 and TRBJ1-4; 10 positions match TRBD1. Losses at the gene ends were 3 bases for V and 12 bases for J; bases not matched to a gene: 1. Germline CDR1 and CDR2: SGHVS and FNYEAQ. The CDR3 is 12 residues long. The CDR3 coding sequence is TGTGCCAGCAGCTTTGGACAGGGGGAACTGTTTTTT. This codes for CASSFGQGELFF. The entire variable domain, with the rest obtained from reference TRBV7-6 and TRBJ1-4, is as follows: GAGVSQSPRYKVTKRGQDVALRCDPISGHVSLYWYRQALGQGPEFLTYFNYEAQQDKSGLPNDRFSAERPEGSISTLTIQRTEQRDSAMYRCASSFGQGELFFGSGTQLSVL.

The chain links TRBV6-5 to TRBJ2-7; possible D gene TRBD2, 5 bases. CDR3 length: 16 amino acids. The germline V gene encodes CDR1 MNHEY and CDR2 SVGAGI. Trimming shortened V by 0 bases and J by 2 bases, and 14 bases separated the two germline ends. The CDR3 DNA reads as TGTGCCAGCAGTTACTCGAGGGCAGAAGTCGCCTACGAGCAGTACTTC. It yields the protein CASSYSRAEVAYEQYF.

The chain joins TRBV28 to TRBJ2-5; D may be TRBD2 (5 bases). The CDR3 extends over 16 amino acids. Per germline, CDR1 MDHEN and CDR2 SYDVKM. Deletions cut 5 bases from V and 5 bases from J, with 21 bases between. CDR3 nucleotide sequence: TGTGCCAGCAGTCCAATCCTAAGCGGTCACACTGAGACCCAGTACTTC. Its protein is CASSPILSGHTETQYF.

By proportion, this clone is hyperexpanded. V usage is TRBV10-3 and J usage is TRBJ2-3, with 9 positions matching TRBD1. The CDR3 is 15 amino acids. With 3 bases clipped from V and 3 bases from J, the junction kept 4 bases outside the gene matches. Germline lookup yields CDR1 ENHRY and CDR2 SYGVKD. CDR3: CAISEQGAVTDTQYF. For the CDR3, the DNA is TGTGCCATCAGTGAACAGGGGGCAGTAACAGATACGCAGTATTTT.

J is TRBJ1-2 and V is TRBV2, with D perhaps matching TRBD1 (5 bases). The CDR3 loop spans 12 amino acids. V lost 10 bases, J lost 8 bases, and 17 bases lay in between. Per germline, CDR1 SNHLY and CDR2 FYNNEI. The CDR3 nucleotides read TGTGCCAATGGGGCAGGGATGGAGGGCTACACCTTC. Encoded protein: CANGAGMEGYTF. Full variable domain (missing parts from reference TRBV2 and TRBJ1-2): EPEVTQTPSHQVTQMGQEVILRCVPISNHLYFYWYRQILGQKVEFLVSFYNNEISEKSEIFDDQFSVERPDGSNFTLKIRSTKLEDSAMYFCANGAGMEGYTFGSGTRLTVV.

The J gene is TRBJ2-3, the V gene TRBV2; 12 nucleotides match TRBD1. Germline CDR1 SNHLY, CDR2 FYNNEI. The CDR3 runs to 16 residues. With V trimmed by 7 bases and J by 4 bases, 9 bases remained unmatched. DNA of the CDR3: TGTGCCAGCAATGGTTTCGGGACAGGGGGCTCAGATACGCAGTATTTT. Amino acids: CASNGFGTGGSDTQYF.

Here the CDR3 reads CASGRTSGKDEQFF. CDR3 nucleotides: TGCGCCAGCGGCCGGACTAGCGGGAAGGATGAGCAGTTCTTC. This rearrangement joins TRBV5-1 to TRBJ2-1; the match to TRBD2 covers 12 bases. The CDR3 runs 14 residues. Germline assignment: CDR1 SGHRS and CDR2 YFSETQ. The trim removed 7 bases at V and 8 bases at J, leaving 7 bases unmatched.

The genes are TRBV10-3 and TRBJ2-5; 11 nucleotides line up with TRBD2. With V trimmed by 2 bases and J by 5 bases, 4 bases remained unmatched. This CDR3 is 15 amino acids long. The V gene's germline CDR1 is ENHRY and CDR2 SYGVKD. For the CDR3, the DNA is TGTGCCATCAGTGAGAGACTAGCGGGGCAGGAGACCCAGTACTTC. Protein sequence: CAISERLAGQETQYF.

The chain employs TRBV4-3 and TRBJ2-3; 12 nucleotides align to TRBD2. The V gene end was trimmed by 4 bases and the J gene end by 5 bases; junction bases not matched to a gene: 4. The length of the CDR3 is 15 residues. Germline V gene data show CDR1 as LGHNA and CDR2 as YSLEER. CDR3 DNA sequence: TGCGCCAGCAGCCGGACTAGCGGGGTTGAAGATACGCAGTATTTT. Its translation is CASSRTSGVEDTQYF.

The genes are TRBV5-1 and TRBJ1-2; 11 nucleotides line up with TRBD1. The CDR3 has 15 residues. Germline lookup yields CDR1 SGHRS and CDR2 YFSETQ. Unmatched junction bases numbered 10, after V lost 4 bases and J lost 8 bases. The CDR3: CASSPRTGGTEGYTF. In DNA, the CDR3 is TGCGCCAGCAGCCCACGGACAGGGGGCACGGAAGGCTACACCTTC. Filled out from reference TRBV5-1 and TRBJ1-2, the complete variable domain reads KAGVTQTPRYLIKTRGQQVTLSCSPISGHRSVSWYQQTPGQGLQFLFEYFSETQRNKGNFPGRFSGRQFSNSRSEMNVSTLELGDSALYLCASSPRTGGTEGYTFGSGTRLTVV.

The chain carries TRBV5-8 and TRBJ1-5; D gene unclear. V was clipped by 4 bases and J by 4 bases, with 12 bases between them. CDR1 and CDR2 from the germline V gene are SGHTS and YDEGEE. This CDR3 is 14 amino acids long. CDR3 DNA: TGTGCCAGCAGCCTCGCCAGAGGTAATCAGCCCCAGCATTTT. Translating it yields CASSLARGNQPQHF.

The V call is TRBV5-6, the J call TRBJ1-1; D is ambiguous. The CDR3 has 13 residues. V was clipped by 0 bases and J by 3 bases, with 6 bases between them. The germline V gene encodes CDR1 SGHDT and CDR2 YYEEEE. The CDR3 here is CASSLDVDTEAFF. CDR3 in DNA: TGTGCCAGCAGCTTGGATGTCGACACTGAAGCTTTCTTT.